Sequencing of this TCR beta chain was carried out in a study of T-cell memory formation after mild COVID-19 (dated by TCRdb to 2020 to 2022). The study in broad terms: TCR sequence clusters from the two donors were found to be largely donor specific. In a couple of donors, T-cell clones that expanded and contracted after mild COVID-19 were followed by sequencing TCRalpha and TCRbeta repertoires longitudinally. The cohort was made up of two young adult volunteers, one female and one male, who were previously healthy. The paper's findings and limits, for the study overall: Contracting CD4+ clones were located mainly in the CM and EM memory subsets, whereas CD8+ clones were found to be enriched in EMRA. The second-wave clones that peaked on day 37 were not confirmed to be SARS-CoV-2 specific. The study included only a couple of mild cases, and larger cohorts that include severe cases with pre-infection samples were judged to be necessary. From day 15 to 85, contracting clones showed balanced CD4/CD8 phenotypes, whereas a second wave of clones that expanded from day 15 to 37 leaned towards CD4+. The detection of some responding clones in pre-infection memory suggests that pre-existing cross-reactive memory T cells joined the SARS-CoV-2 response.

Ficoll-Paque density gradient centrifugation was the method used to isolate PBMCs. The germline V gene encodes CDR1 MNHEY and CDR2 SMNVEV (reference sequence). Trimming leaves V shorter by 6 bases and J shorter by 3 bases, with the junction holding 7 bases beyond the gene matches. From cysteine to phenylalanine, the CDR3 is 14 amino acids long. Only the CDR3 part of the read is kept: 42 bases, read in frame from the first base. Comments on this clonotype: This clone's antigen is unknown. Within one base of it there is no much larger clone, and no base qualities were kept.

The instrument was an Illumina NovaSeq 6000. Using 5'RACE with constant-segment primers, TCRalpha and TCRbeta cDNA libraries were constructed, with sample barcodes and unique molecular identifiers added in the process. Trizol reagent was used to extract RNA from every sample. Libraries were amplified in two PCR steps, with a second sample barcode and Illumina TruSeq adapters added in the second step. Sequencing of libraries was performed on an Illumina NovaSeq with 2 x 150 bp paired-end reads. As for the original processing: The reads were demultiplexed and collapsed into UMI-guided consensus sequences using migec v1.2.7. Using mixcr v2.1.11, UMI consensuses were aligned to TRA and TRB V and J templates and then assembled into clonotypes. Clonotypes were classified as expanded or contracted when called significant by both edgeR and NoisET, with noise models trained on biological replicates. For edgeR calls, a false discovery rate-adjusted p below 0.01 and a log2 fold-change threshold of 1 were applied. As an exploratory analysis of dynamics, max-normalized trajectories of the 1000 most abundant clonotypes were examined with PCA combined with hierarchical clustering. Separately sequenced CD4+ and CD8+ repertoires were used to assign a CD4 or CD8 phenotype to each responding clone. The raw public data were reprocessed by TCRdb itself: fastp quality trimming at Q25, MiXCR clonotype calling, in-frame beta chains only. CDR3 protein sequences are deduplicated, and each keeps its most common genes and DNA. Here the V and J calls rest on TCRdb's processing, not on the authors' analysis. For this sample the table gives 150,000 to 200,000 distinct CDR3 sequences, of which about a fifth were detected only once. Approximately 22% of the sample lies in the top ten.

The receptor comes from an adult woman who had mild COVID-19 (a few samples of this study predate the infection). The sample titles of this study are shuffled in the database, so cell type and time point are left out; the donor was told from shared clones. This chain joins TRBV27 to TRBJ1-1, and 7 junction bases match TRBD1. What was sequenced was PBMCs or a T cell subset sorted from them (not recorded which). This receptor has the CDR3 CASRTGLRDTEAFF. Here is the DNA: TGTGCCAGCAGGACAGGGTTAAGGGACACTGAAGCTTTCTTT.